These 28 T cell receptor beta chains originate from one sample sequenced in a study of PD-L1 blockade in urothelial cancer. Measured with immunoSEQ multiplex PCR; TCRdb has only the in-frame clones, and not every one. Of some 49,000 clones in the sample, around 90% were seen once. The sample in question was PBMCs, obtained around atezolizumab (anti-PD-L1) treatment. These receptors were taken from a man aged 55 to 70 with urothelial cancer.

CDR3 protein: CASSLNSNTGELFF. For the CDR3, the DNA is TGTGCCAGCAGCTTAAACAGCAACACCGGGGAGCTGTTTTTT. J is TRBJ2-2 and V is TRBV7-3; D is unclear. Germline CDR1 SGHTA, CDR2 FQGTGA. Trimming took 1 base from V and 2 from J, leaving 5 bases between them. This CDR3 is built from 14 residues. The variable domain in full, with the rest retrieved from reference TRBV7-3 and TRBJ2-2, is GAGVSQTPSNKVTEKGKYVELRCDPISGHTALYWYRQSLGQGPEFLIYFQGTGAADDSGLPNDRFFAVRPEGSVSTLKIQRTERGDSAVYLCASSLNSNTGELFFGEGSRLTVL.

This chain uses TRBV6-4 with TRBJ1-1; 10 bases are a match to TRBD1. Trimming removed 4 bases from V and 4 bases from J; junction bases left unmatched: 3. Germline V CDR1 and CDR2: MRHNA, SNTAGT. The CDR3 is made up of 14 amino acids. The CDR3 DNA sequence: TGTGCCAGCAGTGTGGACAGGGGGTCCACTGAAGCTTTCTTT. As protein: CASSVDRGSTEAFF.

This clone was observed a handful of times. The chain recombines TRBV10-2 with TRBJ2-1; D not resolved. The CDR3 totals 13 residues. Germline V gene lookup returns CDR1 WSHSY and CDR2 SAAADI. The V end was cut by 6 bases, the J end by 0 bases, with 6 bases between. DNA of the CDR3: TGCGCCAGCAGACCCAGCTCCTACAATGAGCAGTTCTTC. Translating it yields CASRPSSYNEQFF.

The CDR3 region is CASSSPRGENYGYTF. The CDR3 DNA sequence: TGTGCCAGCAGTTCCCCCCGGGGAGAAAACTATGGCTACACCTTC. The chain joins TRBV28 to TRBJ1-2; D is ambiguous. Germline lookup yields CDR1 MDHEN and CDR2 SYDVKM. V dropped 4 bases and J dropped 2 bases, with 14 bases sitting between them. CDR3 size: 15 residues.

The genes are TRBV4-1 and TRBJ1-2, with D unclear. Germline V gene lookup returns CDR1 MGHRA and CDR2 YSYEKL. V was cut by 2 bases and J by 2 bases, with 12 bases left in between. This CDR3 has 15 amino acids. The CDR3, as DNA: TGCGCCAGCAGCCAAAGAACAACACTAAACTATGGCTACACCTTC. Translating it yields CASSQRTTLNYGYTF.

J is TRBJ2-3 and V is TRBV5-1, with a possible D match to TRBD1 (6 bases). Looked up from germline, CDR1 is SGHRS and CDR2 is YFSETQ. The CDR3 has 18 residues. V lost 0 bases and J 5 bases, leaving 22 bases between the germline ends. The CDR3 DNA sequence: TGCGCCAGCAGCTTGGGGCATAGGACAGTCACCTATGAAGATACGCAGTATTTT. Amino acid sequence: CASSLGHRTVTYEDTQYF.

This chain uses TRBV6-5 with TRBJ1-2; the D is unclear. Per the germline V gene, CDR1 is MNHEY and CDR2 is SVGAGI. The CDR3 contains 12 residues. V lost 8 bases and J lost 8, with 15 bases in between. The CDR3 coding sequence is TGTGCCAGCGGCCACGGGGTCGACGGCTACACCTTC. As protein: CASGHGVDGYTF.

The chain has TRBV19 and TRBJ1-1; 11 bases map to TRBD1. With 7 bases clipped from V and 1 base from J, the junction kept 5 bases outside the gene matches. CDR3 length: 15 amino acids. The V gene's germline CDR1 is LNHDA and CDR2 SQIVND (reference sequence). The CDR3: CASTGTGGANTEAFF. The CDR3 DNA follows: TGTGCCAGTACAGGGACAGGGGGAGCGAACACTGAAGCTTTCTTT.

The chain combines TRBV9 with TRBJ2-2; TRBD1 matches 7 bases. The CDR3 length is 15 residues. J gave up 3 bases and V 0 bases, and 2 bases lay outside the gene matches. CDR1 SGDLS and CDR2 YYNGEE come from the germline V gene. CDR3 in amino acids: CASSVEGGHTGELFF. In nucleotides, the CDR3 is TGTGCCAGCAGCGTAGAAGGGGGCCACACCGGGGAGCTGTTTTTT.

The gene calls are TRBV11-2 and TRBJ2-7; 9 bases align to TRBD1. V lost 5 bases, J lost 3 bases, and 8 bases stayed unmatched. This CDR3 has 15 residues. Germline-derived CDR1 and CDR2 are SGHAT and FQNNGV. CDR3 protein: CASSRVPGQGYEQYF. DNA of the CDR3: TGTGCCAGCAGCCGAGTCCCGGGACAGGGCTACGAGCAGTACTTC.

This rearrangement joins TRBV9 to TRBJ1-2, with 7 positions matching TRBD1. Germline CDR1 reads SGDLS; CDR2 reads YYNGEE. V lost 4 bases to trimming and J lost 4 bases; unmatched junction nucleotides: 13. The CDR3 spans 16 residues. The CDR3 is CASSLTPDRTTYGYTF. CDR3 sequence (DNA): TGTGCCAGCAGCCTCACCCCGGACAGGACGACCTATGGCTACACCTTC.

DNA of the CDR3: TGTGCCAGCAGCTCATGGACAGGGGGCGAACAGTACTTC. Protein product: CASSSWTGGEQYF. The rearrangement uses TRBV7-9 and TRBJ2-7; 11 nucleotides agree with TRBD1. The trim removed 4 bases at V and 10 bases at J, leaving 6 bases unmatched. The CDR3 consists of 13 residues. Germline-derived CDR1 and CDR2 are SEHNR and FQNEAQ (reference sequence).

The chain has TRBV11-1 and TRBJ2-1, with TRBD2 matching 10 bases. V was pared by 3 bases and J by 9 bases, with 8 bases of the junction left unmatched. Germline CDR1 reads SGHAT; CDR2 reads FQDESV (reference sequence). This CDR3 is built from 15 residues. In DNA form, the CDR3 reads TGTGCCAGCAGCTTCCAAGCGGGGGGGCCAGGTGAGCAGTTCTTC. Its translation: CASSFQAGGPGEQFF.

The chain uses TRBV19 and TRBJ1-3; D call uncertain. Germline V gives CDR1 LNHDA, CDR2 SQIVND (reference sequence). There are 15 residues in the CDR3. V was trimmed by 1 base and J by 0 bases, leaving 7 bases between them. Here the CDR3 DNA reads TGTGCCAGTAGTATAGTTCTCTCCTCTGGAAACACCATATATTTT. Protein: CASSIVLSSGNTIYF. Drawing the rest from reference TRBV19 and TRBJ1-3, the complete variable domain is DGGITQSPKYLFRKEGQNVTLSCEQNLNHDAMYWYRQDPGQGLRLIYYSQIVNDFQKGDIAEGYSVSREKKESFPLTVTSAQKNPTAFYLCASSIVLSSGNTIYFGEGSWLTVV.

The rearrangement links TRBV29-1 to TRBJ2-3; 11 bases match TRBD2. The CDR3 has 14 residues. Losses at the gene ends were 6 bases for V and 1 base for J; bases not matched to a gene: 3. Germline V gene lookup returns CDR1 SQVTM and CDR2 ANQGSEA. The CDR3 here is CSVAGLAGTDTQYF. In DNA, the CDR3 is TGCAGCGTCGCGGGACTAGCGGGCACAGATACGCAGTATTTT.

Concerning this clone: At one boundary the junction diverges from the germline segment, which might be a read error. This sequence joins TRBV7-8 and TRBJ2-7; 9 bases fit TRBD2. Germline V gives CDR1 SGHVS, CDR2 FQNEAQ. This CDR3 has 16 amino acids. CDR3: CASSLAALAGGDEQYF. As DNA, the CDR3 is TGTGCCAGCAGCCTAGCGGCACTAGCGGGTGGCGACGAGCAGTACTTC.

This chain joins TRBV18 and TRBJ1-1; tentatively, D is TRBD1 (5 bases). The CDR3 sequence is 14 residues long. Germline V gene data show CDR1 as KGHSH and CDR2 as LQKENI. V was trimmed by 3 bases and J by 4 bases, leaving 12 bases between them. CDR3 sequence: CASSPTGRGTEAFF. The CDR3, as DNA: TGTGCCAGCTCACCCACCGGGAGGGGCACTGAAGCTTTCTTT.

This chain connects TRBV9 to TRBJ2-2; tentative D call: TRBD2 (5 bases). The CDR3 loop spans 16 amino acids. Trimming removed 0 bases from V and 4 bases from J, with 13 bases in between. Germline V gene sequence: CDR1 SGDLS, CDR2 YYNGEE. The CDR3 sequence: CASSVGAGLSTGELFF. As DNA, the CDR3 is TGTGCCAGCAGCGTAGGGGCGGGTCTGAGCACCGGGGAGCTGTTTTTT.

This chain uses TRBV15 with TRBJ2-7, with D possibly being TRBD1 (6 bases). This CDR3 comprises 14 residues. Germline CDR1 LNHNV, CDR2 YYDKDF (reference sequence). Trimming pared 4 bases from V and 6 bases from J, leaving 16 bases between. CDR3 residues: CATSTGQFLGEQYF. The CDR3, as DNA: TGTGCCACCAGCACCGGACAGTTTCTGGGCGAGCAGTACTTC.

The CDR3 nucleotides are TGTGCCAGTAGTCAACAGGGGAACACTGAAGCTTTCTTT. Residues: CASSQQGNTEAFF. V is TRBV19 and J is TRBJ1-1; possibly TRBD1 for D (6 bases). This CDR3 spans 13 amino acids. Germline CDR1 reads LNHDA; CDR2 reads SQIVND (reference sequence). V was pared by 5 bases and J by 1 base, with 8 bases between.

V gene TRBV5-8 combines with J gene TRBJ1-4; 7 bases align to TRBD1. CDR3 length: 14 amino acids. Germline V gene sequence: CDR1 SGHTS, CDR2 YDEGEE. The J segment lost 7 bases and the V segment lost 4 bases, leaving 7 bases of the junction unmatched. The CDR3 loop reads CASSRDRAVEKLFF. The CDR3 DNA is TGTGCCAGCAGCCGAGACAGGGCCGTTGAAAAACTGTTTTTT.

The chain carries TRBV5-6 and TRBJ1-5; the D is unclear. The germline V gene encodes CDR1 SGHDT and CDR2 YYEEEE. Deletions cut 3 bases from V and 5 bases from J, with 9 bases between. This CDR3 is 13 amino acids long. The CDR3 loop is CASSSYPDQPQHF. The CDR3 DNA is TGTGCCAGCAGCTCTTACCCAGATCAGCCCCAGCATTTT.

This chain links TRBV5-4 with TRBJ1-1, with TRBD1 matching over 8 bases. V shed 4 bases and J 5 bases; nucleotides not matched to a gene: 10. Germline CDR1 SGHNT, CDR2 YYREEE (reference sequence). The CDR3 is 15 amino acids. The CDR3 here is CASSGPGGQSTEAFF. The CDR3 DNA reads as TGTGCCAGCAGCGGACCAGGGGGCCAGAGTACTGAAGCTTTCTTT.

A note on this clone: Other nucleotide sequences from this sample produce the same CDR3. CDR3 sequence: CASSNQGGSSYEQYF. The CDR3 DNA is TGTGCCAGTAGTAATCAGGGGGGTAGCTCCTACGAGCAGTACTTC. The chain links TRBV19 to TRBJ2-7; possible D gene TRBD1, 7 bases. CDR1 LNHDA and CDR2 SQIVND come from the germline V gene (reference sequence). CDR3 size: 15 residues. V shed 4 bases and J shed 0 bases, with 13 bases lying between them.

The V gene is TRBV5-1, the J gene TRBJ1-1, with a possible D match to TRBD1 (5 bases). The CDR3 runs to 13 residues. V lost 0 bases to trimming and J lost 11 bases, with 14 bases between them. In germline, CDR1 is SGHRS, CDR2 YFSETQ. As DNA, the CDR3 is TGCGCCAGCAGCTTGGAGAGCGGGGCTTGGGCTTTCTTT. Protein product: CASSLESGAWAFF.

The chain is built from TRBV7-2 and TRBJ1-1; D remains ambiguous. With 4 bases removed from V and 3 bases from J, the gap between germline ends came to 9 bases. This CDR3 is built from 13 residues. Germline V gives CDR1 SGHTA, CDR2 FQGNSA. The CDR3 DNA reads as TGTGCCAGCAGCTACAGTCCATACACTGAAGCTTTCTTT. Protein: CASSYSPYTEAFF.

The rearrangement links TRBV7-2 to TRBJ2-7, with 9 positions matching TRBD1. The CDR3 has 16 amino acids. Per germline, CDR1 SGHTA and CDR2 FQGNSA. The trim removed 1 base at V and 6 bases at J, leaving 10 bases unmatched. The CDR3 loop reads CASSLDRQGGLLEQYF. The CDR3 DNA is TGTGCCAGCAGCTTAGATAGACAGGGGGGACTACTCGAGCAGTACTTC.

The J gene is TRBJ2-5, the V gene TRBV5-4; TRBD2 agrees at 11 bases. The V segment lost 4 bases and the J segment 5 bases; nucleotides outside the gene matches: 10. The CDR3 covers 16 residues. CDR1 is SGHNT, CDR2 YYREEE, per germline (reference sequence). Here the CDR3 DNA reads TGTGCCAGCAGCCCCGGGGGTAGCGGGGGGGTTGAGACCCAGTACTTC. It is translated as CASSPGGSGGVETQYF.